This passage covers 6 T cell receptor beta chains from one sample sequenced in a study of blood T cell repertoires in COVID-19. The assay was immunoSEQ multiplex PCR, and TCRdb's table has in-frame clones only and misses some. The top ten hold around 10% of the sample, which has 300,000 to 400,000 clones, approximately 90% seen once. The material sequenced was peripheral blood. The receptor source for this set is a man aged 25 to 40 with COVID-19, enrolled during active disease.

V and J are TRBV7-2 and TRBJ2-3, with D possibly being TRBD1 (6 bases). The CDR3 has 15 amino acids. Germline CDR1 SGHTA, CDR2 FQGNSA. Trimming stripped 0 bases from V and 4 bases from J, with 11 bases between. CDR3 DNA: TGTGCCAGCAGCTTAGCGGCAGGGGCAGCAGATACGCAGTATTTT. Translation gives CASSLAAGAADTQYF.

The V and J genes are TRBV7-9 and TRBJ2-2; D unclear. The CDR3 loop spans 11 amino acids. Germline CDR1 is SEHNR and CDR2 is FQNEAQ (reference sequence). CDR3 amino acids: CGVPGAGELFF. The CDR3 DNA is TGTGGGGTCCCAGGCGCCGGGGAGCTGTTTTTT.

V gene TRBV9 combines with J gene TRBJ2-1; no clear D. Germline V gene data show CDR1 as SGDLS and CDR2 as YYNGEE. Deletions cut 1 base from V and 4 bases from J, with 9 bases between. The CDR3 length is 14 residues. The chain's CDR3 is CASSVTVRYNEQFF. For the CDR3, the DNA is TGTGCCAGCAGCGTAACCGTGCGGTACAATGAGCAGTTCTTC.

V usage is TRBV15 and J usage is TRBJ2-7; a possible D gene is TRBD1 (6 bases). Germline loops: CDR1 LNHNV, CDR2 YYDKDF (reference sequence). V lost 3 bases, J lost 4 bases, and 16 bases lay in between. CDR3 length equals 15 residues. In DNA form, the CDR3 reads TGTGCCACCAGCAGTCCGGGACAACCCTTATACGAGCAGTACTTC. It translates to CATSSPGQPLYEQYF.

The chain combines TRBV3-1 (or the pseudogene TRBV3-2) with TRBJ2-7; the D gene is possibly TRBD2 (5 bases). The CDR3 contains 13 residues. CDR1 and CDR2 from the germline V gene are LGHDT and YNNKEL (reference sequence). V was clipped by 6 bases and J by 2 bases, with 11 bases between them. This CDR3 is CASSASGTYEQYF. The CDR3 coding sequence is TGTGCCAGCAGTGCAAGCGGAACCTACGAGCAGTACTTC.

V usage is TRBV6-2 or TRBV6-3 and J usage is TRBJ1-1; 8 bases match TRBD1. This CDR3 has 15 residues. The trim removed 0 bases at V and 1 base at J, leaving 1 base unmatched. Germline V gene sequence: CDR1 MNHEY, CDR2 SVGEGT. For the CDR3, the DNA is TGTGCCAGCAGTTACTCGACAGGGGCGAACACTGAAGCTTTCTTT. Amino acids: CASSYSTGANTEAFF.